The present entry profiles one T cell receptor beta chain with its context. Germline V gene lookup returns CDR1 DFQATT and CDR2 SNEGSKA (reference sequence). This CDR3 comprises 14 residues. Trimming stripped 3 bases from V and 0 bases from J, with 9 bases between. The data stem from a study of CD8 T cells in Susac syndrome. Negative magnetic isolation gave CD8+ and CD4+ cells; FACS enriched CD8+ TEMRA. An amount of RNA that ranged from roughly 0.5 to 1 ug was reverse transcribed with random hexamers. MiXCR, run by TCRdb on the immunoSEQ multiplex PCR reads, gives a single entry per CDR3 protein. The sample lists roughly 190,000 distinct CDR3 sequences; about 94% were seen once.

Sample: CD4+ T cells from PBMCs. The clonotype comes from a human donor in good health. The chain has TRBV20-1 and TRBJ1-3; D uncertain. The CDR3 sequence: CSARRTASGNTIYF. The CDR3, as DNA: TGCAGTGCTAGGCGGACGGCCTCTGGAAACACCATATATTTT.